This TCR beta chain is drawn from a study of early T cells in non-severe SARS-CoV-2 infection. Study at large: RNA in bulk from unsorted whole blood was sequenced, and chains were unpaired.

Molecules of cDNA were individually given unique molecular identifiers that were attached to them. Using its own MiXCR run on the 5' RACE reads, TCRdb lists one record per CDR3 protein. The sample gives approximately 65,000 distinct CDR3 sequences, around 13% of which show up once; about an eighth is in the top ten. There are many counts of this clonotype. Its antigen is unknown. The CDR3 is 14 amino acids. In germline, CDR1 is SGHTA, CDR2 FQGNSA. Deletions cut 5 bases from V and 2 bases from J, with 13 bases between. Overall study findings and caveats: The VDJdb matching leaned toward anti-spike CD8 responses and overlooked private and CD4 specificities.

Sequencing used whole blood. The chain carries TRBV7-2 and TRBJ2-7; D might be TRBD1 or TRBD2, each matching 5 bases. The clonotype comes from an adult who was a healthcare worker with PCR-confirmed SARS-CoV-2 infection or an uninfected control (not recorded which). The CDR3 DNA follows: TGTGCCAGCAGCCCCCACAGGACTGCCTACGAGCAGTACTTC. Amino acid sequence: CASSPHRTAYEQYF.